Presented here are 15 T cell receptor beta chains from one specimen sequenced in a study of T cells in tuberculosis. Only in-frame clones appear in the TCRdb table, and some are missing; sequencing was by immunoSEQ multiplex PCR. The table shows under 30,000 clones, with around 90% occurring only once. Time point given: new active TB diagnosis, blood taken before or within 7 days of starting treatment. The sample in question was PBMCs, obtained at tuberculosis diagnosis. The receptors derive from an adult with tuberculosis.

The J gene is TRBJ2-3, the V gene TRBV28; 8 bases fit TRBD2. The junction had 19 bases not matched to a gene; V was cut back by 6 bases and J by 5 bases. The V gene's germline CDR1 is MDHEN and CDR2 SYDVKM. The CDR3 is 18 amino acids. The CDR3 nucleotides read TGTGCCAGCAGACCCCTATGGGGACTAGTAGTAGAAAAAGATACGCAGTATTTT. It translates to CASRPLWGLVVEKDTQYF.

This rearrangement joins TRBV28 to TRBJ2-3, with 7 bases fitting TRBD1. The CDR3 is made up of 14 amino acids. Germline CDR1 MDHEN, CDR2 SYDVKM. V gave up 4 bases and J gave up 0 bases; unmatched junction bases: 1. As DNA, the CDR3 is TGTGCCAGCAGTTACAGGGGTAGCACAGATACGCAGTATTTT. Its protein is CASSYRGSTDTQYF.

The chain uses TRBV7-3 and TRBJ2-7; D ambiguous. Germline V gene data show CDR1 as SGHTA and CDR2 as FQGTGA. The CDR3 is made up of 13 amino acids. The germline V and J ends were trimmed by 0 bases and 7 bases, with 10 bases remaining between them. In nucleotides, the CDR3 is TGTGCCAGCAGCTTAACAGCAGGTCAAGAGCAGTACTTC. As protein: CASSLTAGQEQYF.

The rearrangement links TRBV2 to TRBJ2-7; 11 bases are shared with TRBD1. The CDR3 sequence is 14 residues long. Germline V lookup: CDR1 SNHLY, CDR2 FYNNEI. V lost 2 bases to trimming and J lost 5 bases; unmatched junction nucleotides: 2. The CDR3 loop reads CASSEWTGGHEQYF. The CDR3 DNA sequence: TGTGCCAGCAGTGAATGGACAGGGGGCCACGAGCAGTACTTC.

The chain carries TRBV5-1 and TRBJ1-2; D is undetermined. V was clipped by 0 bases and J by 3 bases, with 9 bases between them. The CDR3 length is 14 residues. In germline, CDR1 is SGHRS, CDR2 YFSETQ. CDR3 in amino acids: CASSLGAADYGYTF. Written as DNA, the CDR3 is TGCGCCAGCAGCTTGGGTGCAGCGGACTATGGCTACACCTTC.

V usage is TRBV7-9 and J usage is TRBJ2-1, with TRBD1 matching 7 bases. After removal of 6 bases from V and 8 bases from J, the junction contained 7 bases not matched to a gene. The CDR3 contains 13 residues. CDR1 SEHNR and CDR2 FQNEAQ come from the germline V gene (reference sequence). The CDR3 nucleotides are TGTGCCAGCAGAAGGCAGGGGGTTTATGAGCAGTTCTTC. The encoded protein is CASRRQGVYEQFF.

This clone was detected once. V usage is TRBV7-3 and J usage is TRBJ2-7; 11 positions match TRBD2. This CDR3 comprises 16 residues. Trimming took 0 bases from V and 2 from J; bases not matched to a gene: 3. Germline CDR1 and CDR2: SGHTA and FQGTGA. The CDR3 here is CASSLTVAGGPYEQYF. The CDR3, as DNA: TGTGCCAGCAGCTTAACGGTAGCGGGGGGGCCCTACGAGCAGTACTTC. The variable domain in full, completed from reference TRBV7-3 and TRBJ2-7, reads GAGVSQTPSNKVTEKGKYVELRCDPISGHTALYWYRQSLGQGPEFLIYFQGTGAADDSGLPNDRFFAVRPEGSVSTLKIQRTERGDSAVYLCASSLTVAGGPYEQYFGPGTRLTVT.

In this sample, this clone turned up once. This chain connects TRBV20-1 to TRBJ2-7, with D perhaps TRBD1 (6 bases). Germline CDR1 reads DFQATT; CDR2 reads SNEGSKA (reference sequence). V was trimmed by 6 bases and J by 1 base, leaving 7 bases between them. This CDR3 has 11 amino acids. CDR3 region: CSAGQSYEQYF. The CDR3 DNA reads as TGCAGTGCAGGACAGTCCTACGAGCAGTACTTC.

This chain connects TRBV27 to TRBJ2-5, with 10 bases aligning to TRBD2. This CDR3 spans 16 amino acids. Germline lookup yields CDR1 MNHEY and CDR2 SMNVEV (reference sequence). J lost 0 bases, V lost 2 bases, and 3 bases had no gene match. CDR3 amino acids: CASSLRTSGNQETQYF. CDR3 coding DNA: TGTGCCAGCAGTTTAAGGACTAGCGGCAACCAAGAGACCCAGTACTTC.

This rearrangement joins TRBV6-1 to TRBJ2-7, with D perhaps TRBD2 (6 bases). V lost 4 bases and J 0 bases, leaving 13 bases between the germline ends. The CDR3 length is 15 residues. Per the germline V gene, CDR1 is MNHNS and CDR2 is SASEGT. The CDR3 is CASSGARGSSYEQYF. The DNA for the CDR3 is TGTGCCAGCAGTGGGGCACGGGGGAGCTCCTACGAGCAGTACTTC.

The chain recombines TRBV30 with TRBJ2-3; tentative D call: TRBD2 (6 bases). Trimming pared 5 bases from V and 1 base from J, leaving 13 bases between. The CDR3 runs to 14 residues. The germline gives CDR1 GTSNPN, CDR2 SVGIG (reference sequence). CDR3 region: CAWSGRGGTDTQYF. The CDR3 DNA sequence: TGTGCCTGGTCAGGGCGGGGCGGCACAGATACGCAGTATTTT.

This chain links TRBV19 with TRBJ2-6; no clear D gene. The germline V gene has CDR1 LNHDA and CDR2 SQIVND (reference sequence). The CDR3 loop spans 14 amino acids. V lost 7 bases and J lost 4, with 11 bases in between. CDR3 in DNA: TGTGCCAGTACCCTACAGACCGGGGCCAACGTCCTGACTTTC. Translated: CASTLQTGANVLTF.

The chain combines TRBV5-4 with TRBJ2-1; possibly TRBD1 for D (5 bases). CDR1 SGHNT and CDR2 YYREEE come from the germline V gene (reference sequence). V lost 5 bases and J lost 3, with 6 bases in between. The CDR3 spans 12 residues. The CDR3 sequence: CASSQGYNEQFF. The CDR3 nucleotides are TGTGCCAGCAGTCAGGGCTACAATGAGCAGTTCTTC.

This rearrangement joins TRBV2 to TRBJ2-1, with a possible D match to TRBD2 (6 bases). Looked up from germline, CDR1 is SNHLY and CDR2 is FYNNEI. This CDR3 is 14 amino acids long. V was shortened by 7 bases and J by 0 bases, with 10 bases between the two germline ends. The CDR3 region has the DNA TGTGCCAGCAACGCGGGAAGCTCCTACAATGAGCAGTTCTTC. Its protein is CASNAGSSYNEQFF.

J is TRBJ1-1 and V is TRBV4-1; D call uncertain. V lost 0 bases and J lost 5, with 7 bases in between. The CDR3 totals 13 residues. Germline V CDR1 and CDR2: MGHRA, YSYEKL. CDR3 DNA sequence: TGCGCCAGCAGCCAAGATCGAGAAACTGAAGCTTTCTTT. Its translation is CASSQDRETEAFF.